This TCR beta chain was captured in a study of beta chain features in type 1 diabetes. Sequencing targeted expressed TCRB transcripts, as all isolated RNA had been reverse transcribed. Average reads for naive, central memory and regulatory T cell samples were about 4 million. Data came from immunoSEQ multiplex PCR; TCRdb stores just in-frame clones and leaves some out. Of around 360,000 clones listed, over 9.5% are singletons. It was via CD45RO/CCR7/CD25/CD127/CD95/CD27 that CD4+ naive, central memory, regulatory and stem cell-like memory cells were sorted. This clone was recorded a few times. Its cognate antigen is unknown. Study-wide results and limits: Insertions at VDJ junctions were less frequent in type 1 diabetes patients. These patients also deleted more nucleotides at the same junctions. In the patient group, naive, central memory and Treg TCRB repertoires seemed more alike than in the healthy donor group. All four CD4+ subsets from Type 1 diabetes patients carried moderately but significantly shorter TCRB CDR3s.

The CDR3 contains 15 residues. V gave up 3 bases and J gave up 10 bases, with 16 bases separating them. Germline CDR1 and CDR2: MNHEY and SMNVEV (reference sequence). Specimen: naive CD4+ T cells from blood. This TCR came from a woman between 18 and 29 years old with type 1 diabetes. The genes are TRBV27 and TRBJ1-6; no definite D call. CDR3 bases: TGTGCCAGCAGTTTGGGAGGCCAGGCGTCATCACCCCTCCACTTT. Translating it yields CASSLGGQASSPLHF.